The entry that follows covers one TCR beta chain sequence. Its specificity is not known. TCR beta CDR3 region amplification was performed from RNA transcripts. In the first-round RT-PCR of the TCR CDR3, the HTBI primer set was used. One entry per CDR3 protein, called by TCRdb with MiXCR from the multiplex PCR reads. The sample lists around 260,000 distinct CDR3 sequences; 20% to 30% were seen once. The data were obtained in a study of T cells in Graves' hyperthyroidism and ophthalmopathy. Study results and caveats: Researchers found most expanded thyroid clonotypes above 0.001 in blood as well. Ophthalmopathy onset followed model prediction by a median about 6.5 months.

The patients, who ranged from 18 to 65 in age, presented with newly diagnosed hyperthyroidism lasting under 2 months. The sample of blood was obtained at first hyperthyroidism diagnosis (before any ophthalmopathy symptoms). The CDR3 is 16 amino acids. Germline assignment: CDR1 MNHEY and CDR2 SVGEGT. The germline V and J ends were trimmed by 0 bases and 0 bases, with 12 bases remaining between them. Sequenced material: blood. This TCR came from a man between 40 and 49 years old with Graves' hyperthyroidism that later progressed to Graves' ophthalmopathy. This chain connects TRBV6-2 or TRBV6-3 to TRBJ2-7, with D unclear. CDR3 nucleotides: TGTGCCAGCAGTTACTCGAGGCAGCGATACTCCTACGAGCAGTACTTC. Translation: CASSYSRQRYSYEQYF.